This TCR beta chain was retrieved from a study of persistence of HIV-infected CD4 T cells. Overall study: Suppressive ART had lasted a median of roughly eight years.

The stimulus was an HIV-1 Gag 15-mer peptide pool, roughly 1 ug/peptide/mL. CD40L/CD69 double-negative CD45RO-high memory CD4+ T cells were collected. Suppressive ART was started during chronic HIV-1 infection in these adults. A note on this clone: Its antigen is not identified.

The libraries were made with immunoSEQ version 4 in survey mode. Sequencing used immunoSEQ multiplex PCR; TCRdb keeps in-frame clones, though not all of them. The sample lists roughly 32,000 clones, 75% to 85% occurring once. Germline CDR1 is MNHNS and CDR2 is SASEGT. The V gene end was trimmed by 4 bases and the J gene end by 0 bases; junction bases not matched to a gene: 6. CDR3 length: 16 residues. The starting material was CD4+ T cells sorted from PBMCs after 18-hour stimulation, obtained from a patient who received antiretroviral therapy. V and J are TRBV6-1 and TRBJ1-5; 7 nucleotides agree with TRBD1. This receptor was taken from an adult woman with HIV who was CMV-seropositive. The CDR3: CASSGRQGNSNQPQHF. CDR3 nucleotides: TGTGCCAGCAGTGGGAGACAGGGAAATAGCAATCAGCCCCAGCATTTT.